This is a list of T cell receptor beta chains from one sample in a study of neurological immune-mediated disorders. TCRdb re-called the 5' RACE reads with MiXCR, one entry per CDR3 protein. The sample consists of approximately 29,000 distinct CDR3 sequences, 10% to 15% of them appearing once. Sequencing was done on a sample of PBMCs. These receptors originate from a man between 60 and 75 years old in good health. Both conserved end residues are part of each CDR3. A D gene is named only where the DNA matches it firmly. Rows may omit the clone size; those that give it use once, few, many or a size class.

V gene: TRBV7-2; clone size: many; J gene: TRBJ1-3; D gene: .; CDR3 DNA: TGTGCCAGCAGCCCGACCAGGGTCGGTACCATATATTTT; CDR3 protein: CASSPTRVGTIYF
V gene: TRBV5-1; clone size: .; J gene: TRBJ2-1; D gene: .; CDR3 DNA: TGCGCCAGCAGCCTAGGACAGACATCCTACAATGAGCAGTTCTTC; CDR3 protein: CASSLGQTSYNEQFF
V gene: TRBV29-1; clone size: many; J gene: TRBJ1-4; D gene: .; CDR3 DNA: TGCAGCGGCCTGGGGGGAGGAACTAATGAAAAACTGTTTTTT; CDR3 protein: CSGLGGGTNEKLFF
V gene: TRBV7-2; clone size: few; J gene: TRBJ1-3; D gene: .; CDR3 DNA: TGTGCCAGCAGCCCGACCAGGGTCGGTACAACATATTTT; CDR3 protein: CASSPTRVGTTYF
V gene: TRBV20-1; clone size: many; J gene: TRBJ1-1; D gene: .; CDR3 DNA: TGCAGTGCGCCGGGGCTATTAGGGAACACTGAAGCTTTCTTT; CDR3 protein: CSAPGLLGNTEAFF
V gene: TRBV28; clone size: many; J gene: TRBJ1-5; D gene: .; CDR3 DNA: TGTGCCAGCAGTTTAGCCGCAGGGGAAAATCAGCCCCAGCATTTT; CDR3 protein: CASSLAAGENQPQHF
V gene: TRBV14; clone size: .; J gene: TRBJ1-1; D gene: TRBD1; CDR3 DNA: TGTGCCAGTAGCCAACCTAGGGGGACAGCTGAAGCTATCTTT; CDR3 protein: CASSQPRGTAEAIF
V gene: TRBV7-3; clone size: many; J gene: TRBJ2-2; D gene: .; CDR3 DNA: TGTGCCAGCAGCTTAACACACCCCGGGGAGCTGTTTTTT; CDR3 protein: CASSLTHPGELFF
V gene: TRBV25-1; clone size: medium-sized; J gene: TRBJ1-1; D gene: .; CDR3 DNA: TGTGCCAGCAGTGAAGATGTGGTCCCTGAAGCTTTCTTT; CDR3 protein: CASSEDVVPEAFF
V gene: TRBV12-3/TRBV12-4; clone size: many; J gene: TRBJ2-7; D gene: .; CDR3 DNA: TGTGCCAGCAGTATACAGGGAGTTACCCACGAGCAGTACTTC; CDR3 protein: CASSIQGVTHEQYF
V gene: TRBV2; clone size: many; J gene: TRBJ1-4; D gene: .; CDR3 DNA: TGTGCCAGCAACCCTGACCCACTGGGGGAAAAACTGTTTTTT; CDR3 protein: CASNPDPLGEKLFF
V gene: TRBV2; clone size: many; J gene: TRBJ1-1; D gene: .; CDR3 DNA: TGTGCCAGCGGGCAGGGGATTGCATGGTCCACTGAAGCTTTCTTT; CDR3 protein: CASGQGIAWSTEAFF
V gene: TRBV7-3; clone size: many; J gene: TRBJ2-1; D gene: TRBD2; CDR3 DNA: TGTGCCAGCAGCTTGGGCAGCGGGGCTACCAATGAGCAGTTCTTC; CDR3 protein: CASSLGSGATNEQFF
V gene: TRBV4-1; clone size: many; J gene: TRBJ2-5; D gene: TRBD1; CDR3 DNA: TGCGCCAGCAGCCGTGACGGGACAGTAAAAGAGACCCAGTACTTC; CDR3 protein: CASSRDGTVKETQYF